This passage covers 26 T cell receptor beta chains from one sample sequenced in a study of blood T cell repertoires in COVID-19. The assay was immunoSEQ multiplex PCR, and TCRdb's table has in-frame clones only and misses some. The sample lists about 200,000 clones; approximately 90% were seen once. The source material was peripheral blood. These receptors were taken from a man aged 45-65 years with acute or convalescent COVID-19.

CDR3 residues: CASSFDSYETQYF. Here the CDR3 DNA reads TGTGCCAGCAGTTTCGACAGCTATGAGACCCAGTACTTC. V is TRBV6-6 and J is TRBJ2-5; the D gene is possibly TRBD1 (5 bases). The CDR3 consists of 13 residues. The V end lost 4 bases, the J end lost 5 bases, and 11 bases lay between the germline ends. Germline values: CDR1 MNHNY, CDR2 SVGAGI (reference sequence).

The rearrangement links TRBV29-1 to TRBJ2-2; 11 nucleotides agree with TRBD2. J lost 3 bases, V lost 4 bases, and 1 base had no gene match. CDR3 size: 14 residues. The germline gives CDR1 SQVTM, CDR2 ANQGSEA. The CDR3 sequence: CSVGLAGYTGELFF. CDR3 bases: TGCAGCGTTGGACTAGCGGGATACACCGGGGAGCTGTTTTTT.

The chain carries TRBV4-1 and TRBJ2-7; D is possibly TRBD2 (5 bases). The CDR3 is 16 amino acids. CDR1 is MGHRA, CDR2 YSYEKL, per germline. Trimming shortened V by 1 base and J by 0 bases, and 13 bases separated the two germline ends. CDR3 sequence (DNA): TGCGCCAGCAGCCAAGCCGCGGGCGTCAGCTCCTACGAGCAGTACTTC. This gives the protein CASSQAAGVSSYEQYF.

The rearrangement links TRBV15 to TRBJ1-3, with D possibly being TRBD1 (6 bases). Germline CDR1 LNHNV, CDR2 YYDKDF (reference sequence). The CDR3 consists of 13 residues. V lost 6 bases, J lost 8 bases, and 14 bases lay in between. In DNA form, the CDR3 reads TGTGCCACCAGGACCGAGGGGGACCACACCATATATTTT. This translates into CATRTEGDHTIYF.

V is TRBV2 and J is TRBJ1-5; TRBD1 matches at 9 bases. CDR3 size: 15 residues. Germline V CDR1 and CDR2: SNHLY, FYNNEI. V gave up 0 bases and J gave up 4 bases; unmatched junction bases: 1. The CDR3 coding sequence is TGTGCCAGCAGTGAAGCCGACAGGGGGAATCAGCCCCAGCATTTT. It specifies CASSEADRGNQPQHF.

CDR3 bases: TGTGCCAGTAGTTACCAAGGCGGGGCGGACTCCTACGAGCAGTACTTC. Residues: CASSYQGGADSYEQYF. The chain links TRBV19 to TRBJ2-7; a possible D gene is TRBD2 (6 bases). Germline lookup yields CDR1 LNHDA and CDR2 SQIVND (reference sequence). V lost 5 bases and J lost 0, with 17 bases in between. This CDR3 spans 16 amino acids.

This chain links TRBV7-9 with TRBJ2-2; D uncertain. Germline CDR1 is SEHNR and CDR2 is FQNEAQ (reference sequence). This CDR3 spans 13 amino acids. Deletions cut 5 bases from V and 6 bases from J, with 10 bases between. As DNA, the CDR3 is TGTGCCAGCAGCCTATCTGAGCCCGGGGAGCTGTTTTTT. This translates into CASSLSEPGELFF. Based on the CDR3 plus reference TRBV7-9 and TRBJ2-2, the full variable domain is DTGVSQNPRHKITKRGQNVTFRCDPISEHNRLYWYRQTLGQGPEFLTYFQNEAQLEKSRLLSDRFSAERPKGSFSTLEIQRTEQGDSAMYLCASSLSEPGELFFGEGSRLTVL.

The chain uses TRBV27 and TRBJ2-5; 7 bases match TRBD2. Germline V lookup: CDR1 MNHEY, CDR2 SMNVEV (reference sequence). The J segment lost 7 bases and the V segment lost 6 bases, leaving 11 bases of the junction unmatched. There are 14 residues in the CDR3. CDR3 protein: CASRAGTPGGTQYF. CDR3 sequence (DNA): TGTGCCAGCAGAGCTGGGACTCCGGGAGGGACCCAGTACTTC.

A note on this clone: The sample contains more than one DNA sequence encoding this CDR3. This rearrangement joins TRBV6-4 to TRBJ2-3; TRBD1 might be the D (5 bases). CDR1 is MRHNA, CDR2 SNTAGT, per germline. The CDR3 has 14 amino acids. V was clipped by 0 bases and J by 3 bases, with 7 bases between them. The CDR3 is CASSDSAGTDTQYF. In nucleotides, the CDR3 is TGTGCCAGCAGTGACTCGGCAGGGACAGATACGCAGTATTTT.

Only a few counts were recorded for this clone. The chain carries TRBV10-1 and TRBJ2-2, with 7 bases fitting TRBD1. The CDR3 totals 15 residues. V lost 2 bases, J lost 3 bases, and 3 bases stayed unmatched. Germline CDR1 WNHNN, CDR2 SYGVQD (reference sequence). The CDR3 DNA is TGCGCCAGCAGTGAGGGCAGGGGGTACACCGGGGAGCTGTTTTTT. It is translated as CASSEGRGYTGELFF.

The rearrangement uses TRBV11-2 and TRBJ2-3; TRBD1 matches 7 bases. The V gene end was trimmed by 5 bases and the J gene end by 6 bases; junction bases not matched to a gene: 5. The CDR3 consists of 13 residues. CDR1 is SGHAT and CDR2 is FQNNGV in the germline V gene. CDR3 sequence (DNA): TGTGCCAGCAGCCGTGACAGGGCGGATACGCAGTATTTT. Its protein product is CASSRDRADTQYF.

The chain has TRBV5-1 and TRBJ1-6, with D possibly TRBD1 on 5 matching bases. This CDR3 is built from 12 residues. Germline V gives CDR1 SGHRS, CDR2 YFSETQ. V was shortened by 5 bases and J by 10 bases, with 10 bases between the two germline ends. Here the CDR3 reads CASRTGESPLHF. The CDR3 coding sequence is TGCGCCAGCAGGACGGGGGAATCACCCCTCCACTTT.

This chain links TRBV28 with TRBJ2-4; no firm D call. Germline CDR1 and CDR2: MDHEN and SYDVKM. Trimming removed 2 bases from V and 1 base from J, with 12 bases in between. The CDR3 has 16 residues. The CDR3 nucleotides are TGTGCCAGCAGTTTAGTAATTATCGGGGCCAAAAACATTCAGTACTTC. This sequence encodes CASSLVIIGAKNIQYF.

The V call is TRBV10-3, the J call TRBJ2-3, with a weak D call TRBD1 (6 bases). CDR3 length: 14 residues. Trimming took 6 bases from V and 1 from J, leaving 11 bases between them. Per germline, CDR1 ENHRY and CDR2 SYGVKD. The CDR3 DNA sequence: TGTGCCATCAGGGACAGTGTTGGCACAGATACGCAGTATTTT. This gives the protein CAIRDSVGTDTQYF.

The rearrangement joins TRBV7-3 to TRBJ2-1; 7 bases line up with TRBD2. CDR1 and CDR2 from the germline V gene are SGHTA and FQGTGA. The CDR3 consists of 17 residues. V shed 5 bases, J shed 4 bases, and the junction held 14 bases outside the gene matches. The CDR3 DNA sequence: TGTGCCAGCAGCCCCCATCTTATTGGGGGGGGGTACAATGAGCAGTTCTTC. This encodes CASSPHLIGGGYNEQFF.

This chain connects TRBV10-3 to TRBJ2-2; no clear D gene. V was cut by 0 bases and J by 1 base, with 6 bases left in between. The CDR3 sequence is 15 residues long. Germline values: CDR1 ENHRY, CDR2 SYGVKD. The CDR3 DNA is TGTGCCATCAGTGAGTCTATAGAGAACACCGGGGAGCTGTTTTTT. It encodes CAISESIENTGELFF.

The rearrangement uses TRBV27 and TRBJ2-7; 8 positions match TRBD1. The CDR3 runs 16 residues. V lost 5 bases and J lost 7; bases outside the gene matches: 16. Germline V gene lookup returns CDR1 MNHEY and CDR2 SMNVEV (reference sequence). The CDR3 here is CASSRQLTGATREQYF. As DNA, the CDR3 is TGTGCCAGCAGTAGACAACTGACAGGGGCTACGAGGGAGCAGTACTTC.

CDR3 in DNA: TGCGCCAGCAGTGAATTTACGGGACTAGCGAACAATGAGCAGTTCTTC. Encoded protein: CASSEFTGLANNEQFF. The J gene is TRBJ2-1, the V gene TRBV10-1; 10 nucleotides align to TRBD2. CDR1 is WNHNN and CDR2 is SYGVQD in the germline V gene (reference sequence). The CDR3 is 16 residues long. V gave up 3 bases and J gave up 5 bases; unmatched junction bases: 7.

The CDR3 coding sequence is TGCAGCGTGGCCGCGGACAATCTGGGCTACACCTTC. This translates into CSVAADNLGYTF. The chain is built from TRBV29-1 and TRBJ1-2, with a tentative D call TRBD1 (5 bases). This CDR3 is built from 12 residues. Between the trimmed V and J ends, which lost 6 bases and 8 bases, there was a span of 16 bases. The germline CDR1 and CDR2 sequences are SQVTM and ANQGSEA.

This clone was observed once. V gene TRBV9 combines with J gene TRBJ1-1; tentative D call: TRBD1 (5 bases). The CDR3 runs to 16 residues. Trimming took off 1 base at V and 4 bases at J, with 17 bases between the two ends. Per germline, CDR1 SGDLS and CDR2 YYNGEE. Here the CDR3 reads CASSVQGEGRITEAFF. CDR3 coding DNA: TGTGCCAGCAGCGTACAGGGCGAAGGGCGAATCACTGAAGCTTTCTTT.

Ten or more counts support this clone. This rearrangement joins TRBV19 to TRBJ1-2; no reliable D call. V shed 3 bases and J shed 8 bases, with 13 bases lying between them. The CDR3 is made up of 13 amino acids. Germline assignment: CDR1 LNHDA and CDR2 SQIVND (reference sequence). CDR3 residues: CASSMLAGIGYTF. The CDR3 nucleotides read TGTGCCAGTAGTATGTTGGCAGGCATCGGCTACACCTTC. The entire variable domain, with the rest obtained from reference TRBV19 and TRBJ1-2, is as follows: DGGITQSPKYLFRKEGQNVTLSCEQNLNHDAMYWYRQDPGQGLRLIYYSQIVNDFQKGDIAEGYSVSREKKESFPLTVTSAQKNPTAFYLCASSMLAGIGYTFGSGTRLTVV.

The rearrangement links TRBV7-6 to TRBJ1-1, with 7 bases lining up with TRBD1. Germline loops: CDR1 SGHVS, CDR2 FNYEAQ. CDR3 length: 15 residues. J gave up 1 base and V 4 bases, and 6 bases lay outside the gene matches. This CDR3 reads CASSSRQGSNTEAFF. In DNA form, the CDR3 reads TGTGCCAGCAGCTCGAGACAGGGTTCGAACACTGAAGCTTTCTTT.

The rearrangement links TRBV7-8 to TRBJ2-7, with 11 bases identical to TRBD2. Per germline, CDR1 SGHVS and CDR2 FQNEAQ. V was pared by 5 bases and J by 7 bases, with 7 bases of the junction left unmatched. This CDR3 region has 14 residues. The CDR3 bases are TGTGCCAGCAGCCGACCGGGACTAGCGGATGAGCAGTACTTC. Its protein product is CASSRPGLADEQYF.

For the CDR3, the DNA is TGTGCCAGCAGCTTAGGTACAGCTTTCTCCTACGAGCAGTACTTC. Translating it yields CASSLGTAFSYEQYF. V usage is TRBV7-9 and J usage is TRBJ2-7, with unresolved D. The V gene's germline CDR1 is SEHNR and CDR2 FQNEAQ (reference sequence). V was pared by 1 base and J by 0 bases, with 10 bases between. The CDR3 is 15 residues long.

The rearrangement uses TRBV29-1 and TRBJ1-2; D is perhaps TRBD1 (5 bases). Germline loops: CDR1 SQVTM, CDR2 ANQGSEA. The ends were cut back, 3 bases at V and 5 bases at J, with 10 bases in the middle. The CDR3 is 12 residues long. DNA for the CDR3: TGCAGCGTTGACAGGGTTTTGTATGGCTACACCTTC. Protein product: CSVDRVLYGYTF.

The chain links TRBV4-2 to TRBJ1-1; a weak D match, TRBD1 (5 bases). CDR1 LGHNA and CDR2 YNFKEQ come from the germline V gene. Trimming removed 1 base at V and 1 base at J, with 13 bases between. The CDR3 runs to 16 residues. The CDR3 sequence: CASSQVVDRPNTEAFF. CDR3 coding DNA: TGTGCCAGCAGCCAAGTCGTTGACAGACCGAACACTGAAGCTTTCTTT.